This T cell receptor beta chain was observed in a study of neurological immune-mediated disorders. Findings of the study overall: The absence of any CDR3 amino acid sequence shared by expanded clones across subjects suggests that repertoires were private in all groups.

The cDNA was synthesized by means of template-switch 5'RACE, which was carried out with 10-nucleotide random UMIs. Over 180 million TCR-beta sequences, together covering 15-18 subjects, were produced by every individual sequencing run that was carried out. MiXCR, run by TCRdb on the 5' RACE reads, gives a single entry per CDR3 protein. The table lists around 47,000 distinct CDR3 sequences, approximately 21% of them singletons, with around 4% in the top ten. The time point denotes: technical triplicate 3. Unsorted libraries came from 2 million PBMCs stored at -80 °C. In this sample, this clonotype turned up many times. Its target is not known. The sequenced sample consisted of PBMCs. The receptor's source is a man aged 55 to 69 with HTLV-1-associated myelopathy (HAM/TSP).

CDR3 protein: CASSIIQGSDTQYF. CDR3 DNA sequence: TGTGCCAGCAGCATTATTCAGGGATCAGATACGCAGTATTTT. The chain couples TRBV3-1 to TRBJ2-3; perhaps TRBD1 as D (5 bases). This CDR3 spans 14 amino acids. Germline CDR1 is LGHDT and CDR2 is YNNKEL (reference sequence). Trimming took off 5 bases at V and 4 bases at J, with 13 bases between the two ends.